Presented here are 32 T cell receptor beta chains from one specimen sequenced in a study of blood T cell repertoires in COVID-19. Sequencing was performed with immunoSEQ multiplex PCR; in TCRdb, only in-frame clones are kept and a portion is missing. Here the sample spans 150,000 or so clones, 90% being singletons. The sequenced material came from peripheral blood. The receptors derive from a man in his 60s with active or convalescent COVID-19.

The chain employs TRBV19 and TRBJ1-6; D might be TRBD1 (5 bases). The CDR3 spans 15 residues. Trimming shortened V by 0 bases and J by 6 bases, and 9 bases separated the two germline ends. Germline V lookup: CDR1 LNHDA, CDR2 SQIVND (reference sequence). The CDR3 coding sequence is TGTGCCAGTAGTATAGATCGGGGGGGTAATTCACCCCTCCACTTT. This codes for CASSIDRGGNSPLHF.

The V and J genes are TRBV6-5 and TRBJ2-7; 8 nucleotides match TRBD2. CDR3 length: 16 residues. Germline CDR1 and CDR2: MNHEY and SVGAGI. V lost 0 bases, J lost 1 base, and 5 bases stayed unmatched. The CDR3 DNA sequence: TGTGCCAGCAGTTACTCCCTAGCGGGTGTATCCTACGAGCAGTACTTC. Translation gives CASSYSLAGVSYEQYF.

In this sample, this clone turned up once. The chain carries TRBV6-2 or TRBV6-3 and TRBJ1-1, with D maybe TRBD1 (6 bases). Looked up from germline, CDR1 is MNHEY and CDR2 is SVGEGT. The CDR3 is made up of 13 amino acids. V was pared by 5 bases and J by 3 bases, with 10 bases between. The CDR3 DNA is TGTGCCAGCAGTCGGCAGGGGCACACTGAAGCTTTCTTT. Translated, it gives CASSRQGHTEAFF.

This clone has a single count. The genes are TRBV29-1 and TRBJ2-2, with 7 nucleotides matching TRBD1. There are 12 residues in the CDR3. V was pared by 6 bases and J by 3 bases, with 1 base of the junction left unmatched. Germline CDR1 SQVTM, CDR2 ANQGSEA. The CDR3 reads CSVGTDTGELFF. DNA for the CDR3: TGCAGCGTCGGGACAGACACCGGGGAGCTGTTTTTT.

This rearrangement joins TRBV27 to TRBJ2-1, with TRBD2 identical over 14 bases. Germline assignment: CDR1 MNHEY and CDR2 SMNVEV (reference sequence). The CDR3 consists of 14 residues. V shed 6 bases, J shed 9 bases, and the junction held 4 bases outside the gene matches. CDR3 residues: CASRGLAGVGEQFF. The CDR3 coding sequence is TGTGCCAGCAGGGGACTAGCGGGAGTGGGTGAGCAGTTCTTC.

The CDR3 DNA follows: TGTGCCAGCAGCCCACCGGGACTAGCGGGAGGTATTGAGCAGTTCTTC. Amino acid sequence: CASSPPGLAGGIEQFF. J is TRBJ2-1 and V is TRBV14; 15 bases align to TRBD2. The CDR3 is 16 residues long. CDR1 and CDR2 from the germline V gene are SGHDN and FVKESK. With V trimmed by 4 bases and J by 9 bases, 7 bases remained unmatched. Looking up the rest from reference TRBV14 and TRBJ2-1 gives the full variable domain: EAGVTQFPSHSVIEKGQTVTLRCDPISGHDNLYWYRRVMGKEIKFLLHFVKESKQDESGMPNNRFLAERTGGTYSTLKVQPAELEDSGVYFCASSPPGLAGGIEQFFGPGTRLTVL.

This clone was detected a few times. This chain links TRBV4-1 with TRBJ2-7; 9 bases agree with TRBD1. The CDR3 contains 16 residues. Germline loops: CDR1 MGHRA, CDR2 YSYEKL. V gave up 2 bases and J gave up 3 bases; unmatched junction bases: 8. The CDR3 loop reads CASSQLPRTGDYEQYF. The CDR3 bases are TGCGCCAGCAGCCAACTTCCCCGGACAGGGGACTACGAGCAGTACTTC.

V is TRBV7-2 and J is TRBJ1-5; a weak D match, TRBD1 (6 bases). The V gene's germline CDR1 is SGHTA and CDR2 FQGNSA. V dropped 0 bases and J dropped 4 bases, with 10 bases sitting between them. The CDR3 has 15 residues. CDR3 loop: CASSLAQGTNQPQHF. CDR3 in DNA: TGTGCCAGCAGCTTAGCGCAGGGGACAAATCAGCCCCAGCATTTT.

In this sample, this clone turned up once. The genes are TRBV11-2 and TRBJ1-1; tentative D call: TRBD1 (6 bases). Germline V gives CDR1 SGHAT, CDR2 FQNNGV. This CDR3 contains 15 residues. Trimming removed 3 bases at V and 2 bases at J, with 13 bases between. The CDR3 DNA is TGTGCCAGCAGCTTTAATAACAGGGTTAACACTGAAGCTTTCTTT. As protein: CASSFNNRVNTEAFF.

The chain uses TRBV7-8 and TRBJ2-7, with D uncertain. The V gene lost 5 bases and the J gene lost 0 bases, with 14 bases spanning the gap. CDR1 and CDR2 (germline): SGHVS, FQNEAQ. This CDR3 spans 15 amino acids. The CDR3 here is CASSPTQRGSYEQYF. The CDR3 nucleotides are TGTGCCAGCAGCCCCACACAACGCGGCTCCTACGAGCAGTACTTC. The full variable domain, with the rest looked up from reference TRBV7-8 and TRBJ2-7, is GAGVSQSPRYKVAKRGQDVALRCDPISGHVSLFWYQQALGQGPEFLTYFQNEAQLDKSGLPSDRFFAERPEGSVSTLKIQRTQQEDSAVYLCASSPTQRGSYEQYFGPGTRLTVT.

This clone was counted a single time. The chain links TRBV12-3 or TRBV12-4 to TRBJ1-5, with 9 bases identical to TRBD1. CDR3 length equals 13 residues. The trim removed 5 bases at V and 9 bases at J, leaving 5 bases unmatched. The CDR3 here is CASSIQGALPQHF. The CDR3 DNA sequence: TGTGCCAGCAGTATACAGGGGGCCCTGCCCCAGCATTTT.

The chain joins TRBV6-5 to TRBJ2-1, with 9 nucleotides matching TRBD1. The CDR3 spans 16 residues. Germline-derived CDR1 and CDR2 are MNHEY and SVGAGI. V was clipped by 4 bases and J by 2 bases; unmatched bases: 6. CDR3 amino acids: CASSSPGQGPYNEQFF. DNA for the CDR3: TGTGCCAGCAGTTCCCCGGGACAGGGTCCCTACAATGAGCAGTTCTTC.

This chain connects TRBV19 to TRBJ2-3, with 10 bases matching TRBD2. The junction had 10 bases not matched to a gene; V was cut back by 7 bases and J by 3 bases. Germline CDR1 reads LNHDA; CDR2 reads SQIVND (reference sequence). The CDR3 totals 16 residues. As DNA, the CDR3 is TGTGCCAGTATGAGCGGGAGGGCCGGGGGAACAGATACGCAGTATTTT. Its translation: CASMSGRAGGTDTQYF. The complete variable domain, with remaining parts taken from reference TRBV19 and TRBJ2-3, reads DGGITQSPKYLFRKEGQNVTLSCEQNLNHDAMYWYRQDPGQGLRLIYYSQIVNDFQKGDIAEGYSVSREKKESFPLTVTSAQKNPTAFYLCASMSGRAGGTDTQYFGPGTRLTVL.

This clone was recorded only once. The rearrangement joins TRBV18 to TRBJ1-5; D is unclear. Germline V gene lookup returns CDR1 KGHSH and CDR2 LQKENI. This CDR3 spans 17 amino acids. V dropped 3 bases and J dropped 3 bases, with 18 bases sitting between them. The CDR3, as DNA: TGTGCCAGCTCACCGAGAAGCAGGTCCGAAAACAATCAGCCCCAGCATTTT. It codes for CASSPRSRSENNQPQHF.

The chain joins TRBV19 to TRBJ1-2, with D possibly being TRBD1 (5 bases). Germline CDR1 and CDR2: LNHDA and SQIVND (reference sequence). CDR3 length equals 14 residues. The V end was cut by 7 bases, the J end by 5 bases, with 17 bases between. CDR3 loop: CASTTAGGLYGYTF. The DNA of the CDR3 is TGTGCCAGTACCACGGCGGGGGGATTATATGGCTACACCTTC.

The chain combines TRBV4-2 with TRBJ1-5; tentatively, D is TRBD1 (5 bases). Trimming removed 5 bases at V and 6 bases at J, with 20 bases between. CDR1 is LGHNA, CDR2 YNFKEQ, per germline. This CDR3 has 16 residues. Written as DNA, the CDR3 is TGTGCCAGCAGCTCCGGGACTCTACTGAACGGTCAGCCCCAGCATTTT. Translating gives CASSSGTLLNGQPQHF.

The chain carries TRBV9 and TRBJ2-7; TRBD1 is a possible D gene (7 bases). There are 15 residues in the CDR3. Looked up from germline, CDR1 is SGDLS and CDR2 is YYNGEE. V was clipped by 0 bases and J by 3 bases, with 13 bases between them. CDR3 loop: CASSVGQGEVYEQYF. CDR3 DNA: TGTGCCAGCAGCGTAGGGCAGGGGGAGGTCTACGAGCAGTACTTC.

This clone came up a few times. This chain connects TRBV2 to TRBJ2-7; D not resolved. V was pared by 6 bases and J by 3 bases, with 6 bases between. Germline V gene data show CDR1 as SNHLY and CDR2 as FYNNEI. There are 11 residues in the CDR3. The chain's CDR3 is CASRLSYEQYF. The CDR3 DNA reads TGTGCCAGCAGACTTAGCTACGAGCAGTACTTC. The whole variable domain, remainder taken from reference TRBV2 and TRBJ2-7, is EPEVTQTPSHQVTQMGQEVILRCVPISNHLYFYWYRQILGQKVEFLVSFYNNEISEKSEIFDDQFSVERPDGSNFTLKIRSTKLEDSAMYFCASRLSYEQYFGPGTRLTVT.

V is TRBV3-1 (or the pseudogene TRBV3-2) and J is TRBJ2-1; 11 bases are a match to TRBD2. Trimming took 2 bases from V and 9 from J; bases not matched to a gene: 9. The V gene's germline CDR1 is LGHDT and CDR2 YNNKEL (reference sequence). This CDR3 region has 16 residues. The CDR3 DNA follows: TGTGCCAGCAGCCAACCCGGGACTAGCGGCGGGAGTGAGCAGTTCTTC. It translates to CASSQPGTSGGSEQFF.

The chain is built from TRBV19 and TRBJ2-6, with 7 bases identical to TRBD1. This CDR3 has 17 amino acids. The junction had 8 bases not matched to a gene; V was cut back by 6 bases and J by 0 bases. In germline, CDR1 is LNHDA, CDR2 SQIVND (reference sequence). Here the CDR3 DNA reads TGTGCCAGTAGCCCCCGACAGGGAATCTCTGGGGCCAACGTCCTGACTTTC. Amino acids: CASSPRQGISGANVLTF.

This chain uses TRBV28 with TRBJ2-1; D gene uncertain. CDR3 length equals 10 residues. Trimming removed 8 bases at V and 4 bases at J, with 3 bases between. Per the germline V gene, CDR1 is MDHEN and CDR2 is SYDVKM. The CDR3 DNA reads as TGTGCCAGCTCTTACAATGAGCAGTTCTTC. Protein product: CASSYNEQFF.

This clone was counted only a few times. CDR3 protein: CAISESTGGKETQYF. DNA for the CDR3: TGTGCCATCAGTGAGTCGACAGGGGGCAAAGAGACCCAGTACTTC. V is TRBV10-3 and J is TRBJ2-5, with 10 nucleotides matching TRBD1. J lost 3 bases, V lost 0 bases, and 1 base had no gene match. CDR1 ENHRY and CDR2 SYGVKD come from the germline V gene. The CDR3 sequence is 15 residues long.

CDR3 nucleotides: TGTGCCAGTAGTATATCATCGGGGAAACAAGGCTATGGCTACACCTTC. As protein: CASSISSGKQGYGYTF. The V call is TRBV19, the J call TRBJ1-2; no reliable D call. The CDR3 runs to 16 residues. CDR1 and CDR2 from the germline V gene are LNHDA and SQIVND (reference sequence). Trimming removed 2 bases from V and 4 bases from J, with 17 bases in between. Filled out from reference TRBV19 and TRBJ1-2, the complete variable domain reads DGGITQSPKYLFRKEGQNVTLSCEQNLNHDAMYWYRQDPGQGLRLIYYSQIVNDFQKGDIAEGYSVSREKKESFPLTVTSAQKNPTAFYLCASSISSGKQGYGYTFGSGTRLTVV.

The CDR3 nucleotides read TGTGCCAGCAGTTCCAGCTCTGGGGCCAACGTCCTGACTTTC. Translating it yields CASSSSSGANVLTF. V gene TRBV2 combines with J gene TRBJ2-6; D gene unclear. Trimming took 5 bases from V and 0 from J, leaving 5 bases between them. The CDR3 sequence is 14 residues long. The V gene's germline CDR1 is SNHLY and CDR2 FYNNEI.

V and J are TRBV25-1 and TRBJ1-1, with D unclear. The ends were cut back, 5 bases at V and 2 bases at J, with 9 bases in the middle. The CDR3 runs to 13 residues. Germline V CDR1 and CDR2: MGHDK, SYGVNS. CDR3 DNA sequence: TGTGCCAGCAGTAAAAATACAAACACTGAAGCTTTCTTT. This codes for CASSKNTNTEAFF.

The CDR3 DNA follows: TGTGCCAGCAGTTACTCGCTAGGTCGTGCGAACACTGAAGCTTTCTTT. It codes for CASSYSLGRANTEAFF. J is TRBJ1-1 and V is TRBV6-6; no definite D call. Germline V gives CDR1 MNHNY, CDR2 SVGAGI (reference sequence). V gave up 0 bases and J gave up 1 base, with 12 bases separating them. This CDR3 has 16 residues.

This clone appeared once. The rearrangement joins TRBV7-6 to TRBJ2-2; D unclear. This CDR3 region has 15 residues. The V gene lost 5 bases and the J gene lost 0 bases, with 10 bases spanning the gap. CDR1 is SGHVS, CDR2 FNYEAQ, per germline. Here the CDR3 reads CASSLPTSNTGELFF. The DNA for the CDR3 is TGTGCCAGCAGCCTACCGACTTCGAACACCGGGGAGCTGTTTTTT.

J is TRBJ1-2 and V is TRBV19, with D perhaps TRBD1 (6 bases). CDR3 length: 16 amino acids. In germline, CDR1 is LNHDA, CDR2 SQIVND (reference sequence). Trimming shortened V by 0 bases and J by 4 bases, and 15 bases separated the two germline ends. The CDR3 DNA reads TGTGCCAGTAGTATAGACATGGCAGGGGTACTCTATGGCTACACCTTC. Translation gives CASSIDMAGVLYGYTF.

The chain has TRBV19 and TRBJ1-4, with D possibly matching TRBD1 (6 bases). The germline V and J ends were trimmed by 3 bases and 8 bases, with 13 bases remaining between them. The CDR3 covers 14 residues. Germline V CDR1 and CDR2: LNHDA, SQIVND (reference sequence). The CDR3 sequence is CASSMWGQGEKLFF. DNA for the CDR3: TGTGCCAGTAGTATGTGGGGGCAAGGGGAAAAACTGTTTTTT.

V is TRBV19 and J is TRBJ2-1; 10 nucleotides align to TRBD1. The V segment lost 6 bases and the J segment 7 bases; nucleotides outside the gene matches: 9. Per germline, CDR1 LNHDA and CDR2 SQIVND (reference sequence). The CDR3 consists of 15 residues. The CDR3 nucleotides read TGTGCCAGTAGGGGACAGGGGATAAGTGAGAATGAGCAGTTCTTC. Its translation is CASRGQGISENEQFF. The full variable domain, completed using reference TRBV19 and TRBJ2-1, is DGGITQSPKYLFRKEGQNVTLSCEQNLNHDAMYWYRQDPGQGLRLIYYSQIVNDFQKGDIAEGYSVSREKKESFPLTVTSAQKNPTAFYLCASRGQGISENEQFFGPGTRLTVL.

The gene calls are TRBV19 and TRBJ1-5; no reliable D call. The ends were cut back, 8 bases at V and 0 bases at J, with 11 bases in the middle. The germline gives CDR1 LNHDA, CDR2 SQIVND (reference sequence). There are 14 residues in the CDR3. The CDR3 DNA reads TGTGCCAGTCTGCTACGGGGTAGCAATCAGCCCCAGCATTTT. Amino acid sequence: CASLLRGSNQPQHF. Looking up the rest from reference TRBV19 and TRBJ1-5 gives the full variable domain: DGGITQSPKYLFRKEGQNVTLSCEQNLNHDAMYWYRQDPGQGLRLIYYSQIVNDFQKGDIAEGYSVSREKKESFPLTVTSAQKNPTAFYLCASLLRGSNQPQHFGDGTRLSIL.

The chain joins TRBV5-6 to TRBJ1-4, with D maybe TRBD1 (5 bases). V shed 4 bases and J shed 0 bases, with 16 bases lying between them. CDR3 size: 17 residues. Germline V CDR1 and CDR2: SGHDT, YYEEEE. In DNA, the CDR3 is TGTGCCAGCAGCCCGGGACTGACAACTGCAACTAATGAAAAACTGTTTTTT. Translated, it gives CASSPGLTTATNEKLFF.